The 12 T cell receptor beta chains below come from one sample, sequenced in a study of CD8 T cells in ankylosing spondylitis (dated by TCRdb to the late 2010s). The antigens for these receptors are not known. Beyond this particular receptor, the publication reports: Blood from ankylosing spondylitis patients appeared to be characterized by a TCR beta motif made up of eight highly homologous amino acid variants.

Libraries were built with 5' RACE. The instrument was an Illumina HiSeq 2500. TCRdb trimmed public reads at Q25 via fastp, called clones via MiXCR and kept in-frame beta chains. Each CDR3 protein gets just one entry, which takes the most common genes and DNA from the rows behind it. The sample table shows 400,000 to 450,000 distinct CDR3 sequences, and approximately 17% are seen once. Approximately 1% of the sample comes from the top ten. The sample taken for sequencing was blood, either unsorted or a sorted T cell fraction (not recorded which). The receptors were gathered from a male donor with ankylosing spondylitis.

This clonotype was picked up many times. The gene calls are TRBV2 and TRBJ2-7; D gene uncertain. CDR1 and CDR2 from the germline V gene are SNHLY and FYNNEI. CDR3 length equals 12 residues. Trimming cost V 8 bases and J 4 bases, with 12 bases left between them. CDR3 loop: CASFDAGYEQYF. CDR3 nucleotides: TGTGCCAGCTTTGACGCTGGGTACGAGCAGTACTTC.

There are a few counts of this clonotype. V usage is TRBV10-3 and J usage is TRBJ1-1, with 9 bases identical to TRBD1. Germline V gives CDR1 ENHRY, CDR2 SYGVKD. The CDR3 has 14 amino acids. V was clipped by 5 bases and J by 5 bases; unmatched bases: 6. CDR3 sequence reads: CAISKTGGETEAFF. The DNA of the CDR3 is TGTGCCATCAGTAAAACAGGGGGCGAGACTGAAGCTTTCTTT.

There are many counts of this clonotype. The rearrangement uses TRBV12-3 or TRBV12-4 and TRBJ2-2, with D uncertain. The V gene lost 4 bases and the J gene lost 6 bases, with 6 bases spanning the gap. This CDR3 spans 12 amino acids. CDR3 sequence (DNA): TGTGCCAGCAGTTATGGGGCCGGGGAGCTGTTTTTT. Its protein product is CASSYGAGELFF.

In its sample, this clonotype was seen many times. The chain has TRBV20-1 and TRBJ2-1, with TRBD1 matching 7 bases. This CDR3 contains 16 residues. CDR1 is DFQATT and CDR2 is SNEGSKA in the germline V gene (reference sequence). V lost 0 bases, J lost 2 bases, and 7 bases stayed unmatched. The CDR3 coding sequence is TGCAGTGCTAGAGACTACAGGGGAGTAACCTACAATGAGCAGTTCTTC. Residues: CSARDYRGVTYNEQFF.

This clonotype was found many times. CDR3 loop: CASSFRVPYEQYF. The CDR3 coding sequence is TGTGCCAGCAGTTTTAGGGTCCCCTACGAGCAGTACTTC. The rearrangement joins TRBV28 to TRBJ2-7; no reliable D call. The CDR3 spans 13 residues. Trimming pared 3 bases from V and 2 bases from J, leaving 8 bases between. Germline lookup yields CDR1 MDHEN and CDR2 SYDVKM.

The genes are TRBV6-1 and TRBJ1-2; D is unresolved. V lost 6 bases and J lost 4, with 6 bases in between. The length of the CDR3 is 11 residues. CDR1 and CDR2 from the germline V gene are MNHNS and SASEGT. This CDR3 is CASRNSYGYTF. In nucleotides, the CDR3 is TGTGCCAGCAGGAACAGCTATGGCTACACCTTC.

This clonotype was seen a few times. The rearrangement joins TRBV18 to TRBJ2-1; D is perhaps TRBD1 or TRBD2 (5 bases each). The V and J ends lost 0 bases and 14 bases respectively, with 14 bases between them. The germline V gene encodes CDR1 KGHSH and CDR2 LQKENI. The CDR3 totals 13 residues. For the CDR3, the DNA is TGTGCCAGCTCACCACCGGGGGACCCTTCGGAGTTCTTC. Translating gives CASSPPGDPSEFF.

This clonotype came up a few times. The chain couples TRBV11-2 to TRBJ1-2; D is perhaps TRBD1 (5 bases). CDR3 length equals 15 residues. Germline CDR1 reads SGHAT; CDR2 reads FQNNGV. Trimming pared 5 bases from V and 4 bases from J, leaving 17 bases between. The CDR3 sequence is CASSRGQIGIYGYTF. DNA for the CDR3: TGTGCCAGCAGCCGCGGACAAATAGGGATCTATGGCTACACCTTC.

The table lists this clonotype with a few counts. The chain links TRBV5-1 to TRBJ2-3; 7 nucleotides line up with TRBD1. Germline V gives CDR1 SGHRS, CDR2 YFSETQ. The CDR3 covers 16 residues. The trim removed 4 bases at V and 2 bases at J, leaving 10 bases unmatched. The CDR3 loop is CASSRGPGQITDTQYF. The CDR3 DNA sequence: TGCGCCAGCAGCAGGGGGCCCGGACAGATCACAGATACGCAGTATTTT. Using reference TRBV5-1 and TRBJ2-3 for the parts outside the CDR3, the full variable domain is KAGVTQTPRYLIKTRGQQVTLSCSPISGHRSVSWYQQTPGQGLQFLFEYFSETQRNKGNFPGRFSGRQFSNSRSEMNVSTLELGDSALYLCASSRGPGQITDTQYFGPGTRLTVL.

The rearrangement uses TRBV19 and TRBJ1-5; tentative D call: TRBD1 (6 bases). The CDR3 covers 14 residues. The germline V gene has CDR1 LNHDA and CDR2 SQIVND (reference sequence). Trimming removed 6 bases at V and 0 bases at J, with 9 bases between. The CDR3 DNA is TGTGCCAGTAGAGGGACAATTAGCAATCAGCCCCAGCATTTT. Protein product: CASRGTISNQPQHF. The full variable domain, its missing parts supplied by reference TRBV19 and TRBJ1-5, is DGGITQSPKYLFRKEGQNVTLSCEQNLNHDAMYWYRQDPGQGLRLIYYSQIVNDFQKGDIAEGYSVSREKKESFPLTVTSAQKNPTAFYLCASRGTISNQPQHFGDGTRLSIL.

The chain carries TRBV6-2 or TRBV6-3 and TRBJ2-2, with 9 nucleotides matching TRBD2. There are 15 residues in the CDR3. V shed 10 bases, J shed 5 bases, and the junction held 11 bases outside the gene matches. CDR1 MNHEY and CDR2 SVGEGT come from the germline V gene. The CDR3 reads CATRLAGVETGELFF. CDR3 sequence (DNA): TGTGCCACCAGATTAGCGGGAGTGGAGACCGGGGAGCTGTTTTTT.

The chain joins TRBV4-3 to TRBJ1-5; tentative D call: TRBD1 (5 bases). CDR1 and CDR2 (germline): LGHNA, YSLEER. The CDR3 has 16 amino acids. The V and J ends lost 1 base and 7 bases respectively, with 17 bases between them. The DNA of the CDR3 is TGCGCCAGCAGCCAAGGGGGTGGCGGTGCAGGGCAGCCCCAGCATTTT. The encoded protein is CASSQGGGGAGQPQHF.